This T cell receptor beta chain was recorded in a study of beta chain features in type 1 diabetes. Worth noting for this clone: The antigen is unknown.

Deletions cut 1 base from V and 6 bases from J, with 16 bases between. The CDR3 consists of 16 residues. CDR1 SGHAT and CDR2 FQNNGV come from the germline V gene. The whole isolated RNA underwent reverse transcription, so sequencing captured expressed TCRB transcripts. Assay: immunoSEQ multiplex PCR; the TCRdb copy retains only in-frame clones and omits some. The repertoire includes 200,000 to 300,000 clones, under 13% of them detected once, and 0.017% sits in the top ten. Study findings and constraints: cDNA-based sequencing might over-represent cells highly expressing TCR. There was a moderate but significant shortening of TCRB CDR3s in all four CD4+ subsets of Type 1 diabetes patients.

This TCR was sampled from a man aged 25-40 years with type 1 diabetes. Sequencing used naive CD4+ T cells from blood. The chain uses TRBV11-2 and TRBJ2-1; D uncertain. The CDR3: CASSLVLRPSSNEQFF. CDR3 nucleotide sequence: TGTGCCAGCAGCTTAGTACTAAGACCATCTAGCAATGAGCAGTTCTTC.